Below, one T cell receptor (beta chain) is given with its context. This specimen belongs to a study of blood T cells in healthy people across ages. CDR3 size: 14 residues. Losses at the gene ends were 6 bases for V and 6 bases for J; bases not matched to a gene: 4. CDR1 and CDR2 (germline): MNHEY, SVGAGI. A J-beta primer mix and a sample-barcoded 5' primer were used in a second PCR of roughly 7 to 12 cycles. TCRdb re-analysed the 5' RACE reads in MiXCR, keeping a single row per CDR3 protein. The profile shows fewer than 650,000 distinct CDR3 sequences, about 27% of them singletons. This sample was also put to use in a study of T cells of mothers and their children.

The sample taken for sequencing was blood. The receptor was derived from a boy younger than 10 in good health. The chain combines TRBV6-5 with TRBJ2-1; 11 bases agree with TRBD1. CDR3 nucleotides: TGTGCCAGCAGGGCGGGACAGGGGGGCAATGAGCAGTTCTTC. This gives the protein CASRAGQGGNEQFF.